This entry features one T cell receptor (beta chain) sequence. Its specific antigen is unknown. No qualities accompany the bases; no much larger clone lies one base away. Library creation used the immunoSEQ multiplex PCR assay. The multiplex PCR relied on a mix of 60 forward primers for TCR Vbeta segments and 13 reverse primers for TCR Jbeta segments. A multiplex PCR assay on genomic DNA amplified the CDR3 region of rearranged TCR beta genes. The Illumina HiSeq System was used to sequence the amplified TCR beta libraries as 87-base-pair reads. The source study handled its data this way. Across the 640 or so repertoires, a later analysis counted tens of millions of unique TCR beta chains, roughly 11 million of which were shared by at least two donors. Raw reads were error-corrected and collapsed into unique sequences with a nearest-neighbor algorithm that merged closely related sequences to remove PCR and sequencing errors. Alignment of CDR3 sequences to IMGT reference sequences was used to assign V, D and J gene segments. For a sequence to be retained, at least a six-nucleotide match to both a V gene segment and a J gene segment was required. Rearrangements were called productive when the CDR3 lacked stop codons and stayed in frame with V and J; all others were non-productive. CDR3 was defined by IMGT convention, running from the second conserved V-encoded cysteine to the conserved J-encoded phenylalanine. The earlier analysis of 587 of the donors excluded any sequence lacking an unambiguous match to a single V gene segment. An earlier analysis of fewer than 750 of the donors classified V segments as functional when productive rearrangements were above 56.7% and as segregating when the standard deviation between donors was above 5%. A statistical classification framework was built to diagnose cytomegalovirus status from the catalog of TCR beta chain sequences. In a later analysis, TCR nucleotide sequences were compared against IMGT/GENE-DB human TR gene sequences so that V and J genes could be assigned. Using the TCRdist pipeline, a later analysis assigned CDR3 sequences along with most-parsimonious VDJ recombination scenarios. In a later analysis, every TCR beta chain was defined by the combination of its CDR3 amino acid sequence and its V-gene family, and reads without a unique V-gene family were dropped. To address suspected cross-contamination and a sequencing artifact, a later analysis removed around 590 highly shared, low-generation-probability nucleotide sequences. For each public chain, a later analysis derived a clonal expansion index from normalized ranks of inferred template counts within each repertoire. In a later analysis, generation probabilities were computed with a VDJ recombination model fitted to out-of-frame rearrangements, and the resulting probabilities were checked against IGoR. In a later analysis, hypergeometric tests were used to score TCR-TCR, TCR-HLA and TCR-CMV co-occurrence, with a repertoire-size bias correction applied to TCR pairs. In a later analysis, false discovery rates were estimated by permuting HLA or CMV assignments 20 times. In a later analysis, co-occurring TCRs were grouped with DBSCAN, and TCRdist sequence similarity was added when clustering was performed within HLA-allele-positive subsets. Repertoires with fewer than 30,000 or more than 120,000 public chains, plus five repertoires with anomalous nucleotide sharing, were excluded from co-occurrence clustering. TCRdb stores this immuneACCESS table with in-frame sequences only. Part of the clones is absent; in the studies checked, under half of the shortfall reflects unresolved V genes, and no reason is known for the rest. That table supplies the V and J calls and clone size; D and trimming were determined from the DNA. For this sample the table gives roughly 220,000 clones, of which 80% to 90% were detected only once. In total, the top ten clones hold 2.9% of the sample.

These data are taken from a study of cytomegalovirus exposure and HLA in healthy donors (dated by TCRdb to about 2017). Broadly, across the study: According to an earlier analysis of 587 of the donors, 200 million or so T cells yielded roughly 110 million unique TCR beta sequences and less than 300 Gb of sequence data. About 320 gigabases of sequencing data and 70 million to 85 million unique TCR sequences were included in an early release covering roughly 600 HLA-typed donors. Among the roughly 370 genotyped donors, 81% belonged to the genetic ancestry cluster associated with self-reported Caucasian donors. The study was designed to test whether signatures of past pathogen exposure could be identified by cataloging public T cell receptors. The T cell repertoires of 666 subjects were profiled by immunosequencing and related to cytomegalovirus serostatus. Besides the first cohort of 500 to 700 subjects, a separate validation cohort made up of roughly 120 different subjects was used. To predict cytomegalovirus infection status, the study combined high-throughput TCR immunosequencing, statistical association of individual TCRs with disease status, and machine learning. In a later analysis, previously published TCR beta repertoires from 666 donors were re-analyzed and high-resolution HLA genotyping was added so that TCR occurrence patterns could be studied. Rather than drawing on any new phenotypic data, the later analysis identified candidate immune exposures from TCR beta sequences and the way those sequences occurred across donors. To decide whether each TCR beta V gene segment behaved as functional or pseudogenic, an earlier analysis of 587 of the donors relied on high-throughput TCR beta sequencing. Donor age, sex, ethnicity and CMV serostatus were compiled alongside the repertoire data. In a later genetic analysis, genome-wide SNP genotypes for 398 of the 666 donors were used, and that subset was treated as a discovery cohort. Every repertoire in the discovery cohort had been generated on one and the same sequencing platform. HLA typing included class I and class II loci at four-digit resolution. Typing coverage varied by locus: roughly 629-630 donors for A, B, C, DRB1 and DQB1; 522 for DQA1; 600 to 610 for DPA1; roughly 470 for DPB1. Roughly 5 DR-DQ haplotypes were handled as single units for association and clustering because linkage in the cohort was strong. Across about 380 genotyped donors of the cohort, an average of roughly 230,000 unique TCR beta nucleotide sequences per donor were sequenced, and approximately 19% of those sequences were non-productive.

The junction shows trimming of 4 bases on V and 11 bases on J, plus 14 bases between the germline ends. The CDR3, from cysteine to phenylalanine, totals 12 residues. The DNA shown is the 36-base CDR3, in frame from base 1. CDR1 and CDR2, per the germline V gene (reference sequence), are MNHNY and SVGAGI. Overall study results and their limits: The presence/absence analyses assumed that sequencing depth was roughly uniform across donors, and that assumption may not be true. An earlier analysis of some 590 of the donors showed that most TCR beta V segments appeared in productive rearrangements either about 87% or about 30% of the time, which broadly matched IMGT annotations. Because counts were too low, about 18 rarely observed V segments, including chromosome 9 orphons, were excluded from the earlier analysis of 587 of the donors. In both the original and validation cohorts, the classifier was reported to diagnose cytomegalovirus status with high specificity and sensitivity. A few of the identified cytomegalovirus-associated TCR beta chains were confirmed in vitro to be specific for cytomegalovirus antigens. When HLA alleles, especially DR and DQ, strongly co-occurred, attributing TCR associations to individual alleles was difficult. CMV serostatus was the only immune exposure information available for the cohort. Compared with equally common non-associated chains, HLA-associated TCR beta chains in a later analysis were more clonally expanded and had lower generation probabilities. A total of 150 or so TCR beta chains were listed by the study as associated with cytomegalovirus. It was suggested by the authors that the approach could potentially be generalized to other disease states and immunological phenotypes. Across donors, most TCR sequences were observed very rarely, whereas some public TCRs were present in many individuals. In a later analysis, 15,000 to 20,000 TCR beta sequences were associated with specific HLA alleles at a false discovery rate of 0.05. In a later analysis, TCR association rates were found to vary across HLA loci, with the most associated TCRs seen for DRB1 alleles and the fewest for HLA-C alleles. A cluster of highly shared sequence variants was judged likely to be a technical artifact of the sequencing pipeline. Most CMV-associated TCR beta chains appeared to be HLA-restricted in a later analysis, and the HLA associations seemed to be driven largely by CMV exposure. Because HLA typing was missing for some donors at each locus, association tests included only the typed subset. Only TCR beta chains were sequenced in this cohort, and the absence of alpha or paired-chain data limited detectable features. In a later analysis, several top co-occurrence clusters were reported to appear linked to parvovirus B19, influenza, CMV and Epstein-Barr virus. A further reported finding was that TCR beta sequences accurately predicted the HLA-A and HLA-B alleles for most subjects in the first cohort. In a later genetic analysis, fewer N-insertions in productive TCRs were reported among donors in an Asian-associated ancestry cluster than the roughly 700-donor mean. Linkage disequilibrium might explain the correlated functional status among segregating V segments, but an unknown experimental factor could not be excluded. The 87-base-pair reads could not distinguish some IMGT-functional V segments, including TRBV6-2 and TRBV6-3, so those segments were excluded. In a later genetic analysis, a missense DCLRE1C variant was associated with V-gene and J-gene trimming of TCR beta chains, and the association was replicated in an independent cohort.

The cohort consisted of hundreds of healthy bone marrow donors. All cohort members were sampled while nominally healthy, although unrecorded immune exposures were likely present. The donor tested CMV seronegative and was one of the 352 seronegative cohort members. Each donor provided a peripheral blood sample, and peripheral blood mononuclear cells were used for TCR beta sequencing. Genomic DNA was extracted from the blood cell samples with the Qiagen DNeasy Blood Extraction Kit. The rearrangement joined TRBV6-6 to TRBJ1-1; no D gene call is confident. Sequenced material: PBMCs. This sequence was found in a man younger than 45 in good health and CMV-seronegative. CDR3 protein: CASSSDLPGAFF. In nucleotide form, the sequence is TGTGCCAGCAGTTCTGACCTGCCGGGGGCTTTCTTT.